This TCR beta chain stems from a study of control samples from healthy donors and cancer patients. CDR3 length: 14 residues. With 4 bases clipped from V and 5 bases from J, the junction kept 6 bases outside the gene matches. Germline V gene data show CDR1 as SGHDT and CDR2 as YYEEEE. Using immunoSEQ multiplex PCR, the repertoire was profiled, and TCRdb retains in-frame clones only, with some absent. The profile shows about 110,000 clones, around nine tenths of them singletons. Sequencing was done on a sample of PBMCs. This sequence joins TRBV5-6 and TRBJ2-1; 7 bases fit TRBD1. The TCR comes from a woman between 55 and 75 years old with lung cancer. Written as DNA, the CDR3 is TGTGCCAGCAGCAGAGGGACAGTGGACAATGAGCAGTTCTTC. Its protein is CASSRGTVDNEQFF.